A selection of T cell receptor beta chains follows, all from one sample in a study of T-cell reconstitution after alpha-beta-depleted transplantation in children. MiXCR, run by TCRdb on the PCR reads, gives a single entry per CDR3 protein. The sample includes about 510,000 distinct CDR3 sequences, around 10% seen only once; the top ten take approximately 14%. Sequencing was performed on PBMCs, mostly from graft donor cells, taken 180 days after TCRalphabeta/CD19-depleted stem cell transplant. Receptor source: a female patient between 2 and 15 years old who had a stem cell transplant for aplastic anemia, so the T cells may come from the graft donor. Both conserved end residues are part of each CDR3. The order of the fields is J gene, D gene, V gene, clone size, CDR3 length, CDR3 protein, CDR3 DNA. The D gene is left open where the match is weak. Part of the rows lack a size; the others show once, few, many or a class for expanded clones.

>TRBJ2-5|TRBD1|TRBV12-3/TRBV12-4|many|14
CASSLGTGEETQYF
TGTGCCAGCAGTTTAGGGACAGGGGAAGAGACCCAGTACTTC
>TRBJ1-1|-|TRBV7-2|-|15
CASSLASTENTEAFF
TGTGCCAGCAGCTTAGCATCGACGGAGAACACTGAAGCTTTCTTT
>TRBJ2-1|TRBD1|TRBV20-1|many|16
CSARDPAGGSYNEQFF
TGCAGTGCTAGAGATCCGGCAGGGGGCTCGTACAATGAGCAGTTCTTC
>TRBJ2-3|-|TRBV23-1|few|13
CASSPGGVGDRYF
TGCGCCAGCAGTCCCGGGGGAGTAGGCGATAGGTATTTT
>TRBJ2-1|TRBD2|TRBV4-3|few|15
CASSPRWREAGEQFF
TGCGCCAGCAGCCCCCGTTGGCGGGAGGCGGGTGAGCAGTTCTTC
>TRBJ2-7|-|TRBV4-3|-|13
CASSQYQGYEQYF
TGCGCCAGCAGCCAATACCAGGGGTACGAGCAGTACTTC
>TRBJ2-3|-|TRBV30|-|15
CACRRLDLSTDTQYF
TGTGCCTGTAGACGACTAGACCTTAGCACAGATACGCAGTATTTT
>TRBJ1-3|-|TRBV6-2/TRBV6-3|few|16
CASRRSGQISGNTIYF
TGTGCCAGCAGAAGATCCGGACAGATCTCTGGAAACACCATATATTTT
>TRBJ1-2|-|TRBV20-1|many|11
CSARRDYGYTF
TGCAGTGCTAGGAGGGACTATGGCTACACCTTC
>TRBJ1-5|-|TRBV7-8|-|16
CASSLGGQLGNQPQHF
TGTGCCAGCAGCTTAGGTGGTCAGTTGGGCAATCAGCCCCAGCATTTT
>TRBJ1-5|TRBD1|TRBV7-8|few|16
CASSPPGQGANQPQHF
TGTGCCAGCAGCCCCCCCGGACAGGGGGCCAATCAGCCCCAGCATTTT
>TRBJ1-3|TRBD1|TRBV20-1|-|17
CSAKGGQGLANGNTIYF
TGCAGTGCAAAAGGGGGACAGGGGCTTGCTAATGGAAACACCATATATTTT
>TRBJ2-5|TRBD2|TRBV7-8|-|17
CASSRRGWLAVQETQYF
TGTGCCAGCAGCCGCCGGGGGTGGCTAGCGGTTCAAGAGACCCAGTACTTC
>TRBJ1-1|-|TRBV2|-|15
CASRDWGEGRTEAFF
TGTGCCAGCAGGGATTGGGGGGAGGGAAGAACTGAAGCTTTCTTT
>TRBJ2-5|-|TRBV9|few|18
CASSVGGPGPWYQETQYF
TGTGCCAGCAGCGTAGGAGGTCCGGGACCGTGGTACCAAGAGACCCAGTACTTC
>TRBJ2-1|-|TRBV5-1|many|16
CASSLTGGGIGNEQFF
TGCGCCAGCAGCTTGACAGGTGGAGGGATAGGCAATGAGCAGTTCTTC
>TRBJ2-6|-|TRBV2|few|15
CASSEDRSGANVLTF
TGTGCCAGCAGTGAAGACCGGTCTGGGGCCAACGTCCTGACTTTC
>TRBJ2-4|TRBD1|TRBV6-1|-|15
CASRPGQGAQNIQYF
TGTGCCAGCAGGCCTGGACAGGGGGCCCAAAACATTCAGTACTTC
>TRBJ2-1|-|TRBV4-3|few|13
CASSQDWSLGVLF
TGCGCCAGCAGCCAAGATTGGTCACTAGGAGTTCTCTTC
>TRBJ2-1|TRBD2|TRBV20-1|few|16
CSARVWAGGNYNEQFF
TGCAGTGCTAGAGTCTGGGCGGGGGGAAATTACAATGAGCAGTTCTTC
>TRBJ1-5|-|TRBV20-1|many|13
CSASRDLNQPQHF
TGCAGTGCTAGCCGGGACCTGAATCAGCCCCAGCATTTT
>TRBJ1-2|TRBD1|TRBV4-3|few|15
CASSQARDRVYGYTF
TGCGCCAGCAGCCAAGCCCGGGACAGGGTTTATGGCTACACCTTC
>TRBJ2-7|TRBD2|TRBV20-1|-|15
CSATRTSGATYEQYF
TGCAGTGCTACTAGGACTAGCGGGGCGACCTACGAGCAGTACTTC
>TRBJ1-3|TRBD1|TRBV7-8|-|16
CASSLETGNVGNTIYF
TGTGCCAGCAGCTTAGAGACAGGGAACGTGGGAAACACCATATATTTT
>TRBJ1-3|-|TRBV28|-|12
CASSLHLYTIYF
TGTGCCAGCAGTCTCCATCTCTACACCATATATTTT
>TRBJ1-6|TRBD1|TRBV4-3|few|15
CASSQWSDRASPLHF
TGCGCCAGCAGCCAATGGTCGGACAGGGCTTCACCCCTCCACTTT
>TRBJ1-5|-|TRBV7-2|-|15
CASSPYSGGGQPQHF
TGTGCCAGCAGCCCTTATAGTGGGGGAGGTCAGCCCCAGCATTTT
>TRBJ1-2|TRBD1|TRBV11-3|many|15
CASSQGQGRYYGYTF
TGTGCCAGCAGCCAGGGACAGGGGCGCTACTATGGCTACACCTTC
>TRBJ1-3|-|TRBV28|-|11
CASRLSSGLYF
TGTGCCAGCAGGTTATCGAGCGGGTTGTATTTT